This TCR beta chain was identified during a study of human T cells and chemical hapten exposure. In the study overall: Enrolled patients were predominantly female and had alopecia areata, totalis or universalis.

This CDR3 comprises 16 residues. The germline V and J ends were trimmed by 5 bases and 9 bases, with 23 bases remaining between them. The V gene's germline CDR1 is SEHNR and CDR2 FQNEAQ (reference sequence). The time point is: pre-sensitization, week 0. Treatment reported: therapeutic diphenylcyclopropenone sensitization with weekly scalp DPC. This clonotype came up a few times. In TCRdb, the RACE reads were re-called with MiXCR into one record per CDR3 protein. The table lists a few hundred thousand distinct CDR3 sequences, approximately 8.4% of them singletons. This chain links TRBV7-9 with TRBJ2-1, with a tentative D call TRBD1 (5 bases). The source material was whole blood, sampled in connection with sensitization to the hapten diphenylcyclopropenone (DPC). The sequence derives from a woman between 40 and 50 years old with alopecia areata. Some clones in this sample may be carry-over from other donors' samples. DNA for the CDR3: TGTGCCAGCAGCGTCCCCTTAGCTGGGGCCGGCGGTGAGCAGTTCTTC. It yields the protein CASSVPLAGAGGEQFF.